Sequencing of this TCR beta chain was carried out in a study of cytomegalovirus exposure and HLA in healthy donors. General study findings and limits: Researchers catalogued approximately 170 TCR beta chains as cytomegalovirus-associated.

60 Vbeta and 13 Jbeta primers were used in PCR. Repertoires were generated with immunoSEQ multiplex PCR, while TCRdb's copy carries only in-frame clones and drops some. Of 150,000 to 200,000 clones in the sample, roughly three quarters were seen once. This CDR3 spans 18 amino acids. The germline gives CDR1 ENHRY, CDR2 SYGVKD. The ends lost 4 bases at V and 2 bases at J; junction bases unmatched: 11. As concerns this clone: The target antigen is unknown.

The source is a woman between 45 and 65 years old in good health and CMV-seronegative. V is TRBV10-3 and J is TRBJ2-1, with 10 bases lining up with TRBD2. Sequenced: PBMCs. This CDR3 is CAISGGASGRKTYNEQFF. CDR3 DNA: TGTGCCATCAGTGGGGGGGCTAGCGGGAGAAAGACCTACAATGAGCAGTTCTTC.